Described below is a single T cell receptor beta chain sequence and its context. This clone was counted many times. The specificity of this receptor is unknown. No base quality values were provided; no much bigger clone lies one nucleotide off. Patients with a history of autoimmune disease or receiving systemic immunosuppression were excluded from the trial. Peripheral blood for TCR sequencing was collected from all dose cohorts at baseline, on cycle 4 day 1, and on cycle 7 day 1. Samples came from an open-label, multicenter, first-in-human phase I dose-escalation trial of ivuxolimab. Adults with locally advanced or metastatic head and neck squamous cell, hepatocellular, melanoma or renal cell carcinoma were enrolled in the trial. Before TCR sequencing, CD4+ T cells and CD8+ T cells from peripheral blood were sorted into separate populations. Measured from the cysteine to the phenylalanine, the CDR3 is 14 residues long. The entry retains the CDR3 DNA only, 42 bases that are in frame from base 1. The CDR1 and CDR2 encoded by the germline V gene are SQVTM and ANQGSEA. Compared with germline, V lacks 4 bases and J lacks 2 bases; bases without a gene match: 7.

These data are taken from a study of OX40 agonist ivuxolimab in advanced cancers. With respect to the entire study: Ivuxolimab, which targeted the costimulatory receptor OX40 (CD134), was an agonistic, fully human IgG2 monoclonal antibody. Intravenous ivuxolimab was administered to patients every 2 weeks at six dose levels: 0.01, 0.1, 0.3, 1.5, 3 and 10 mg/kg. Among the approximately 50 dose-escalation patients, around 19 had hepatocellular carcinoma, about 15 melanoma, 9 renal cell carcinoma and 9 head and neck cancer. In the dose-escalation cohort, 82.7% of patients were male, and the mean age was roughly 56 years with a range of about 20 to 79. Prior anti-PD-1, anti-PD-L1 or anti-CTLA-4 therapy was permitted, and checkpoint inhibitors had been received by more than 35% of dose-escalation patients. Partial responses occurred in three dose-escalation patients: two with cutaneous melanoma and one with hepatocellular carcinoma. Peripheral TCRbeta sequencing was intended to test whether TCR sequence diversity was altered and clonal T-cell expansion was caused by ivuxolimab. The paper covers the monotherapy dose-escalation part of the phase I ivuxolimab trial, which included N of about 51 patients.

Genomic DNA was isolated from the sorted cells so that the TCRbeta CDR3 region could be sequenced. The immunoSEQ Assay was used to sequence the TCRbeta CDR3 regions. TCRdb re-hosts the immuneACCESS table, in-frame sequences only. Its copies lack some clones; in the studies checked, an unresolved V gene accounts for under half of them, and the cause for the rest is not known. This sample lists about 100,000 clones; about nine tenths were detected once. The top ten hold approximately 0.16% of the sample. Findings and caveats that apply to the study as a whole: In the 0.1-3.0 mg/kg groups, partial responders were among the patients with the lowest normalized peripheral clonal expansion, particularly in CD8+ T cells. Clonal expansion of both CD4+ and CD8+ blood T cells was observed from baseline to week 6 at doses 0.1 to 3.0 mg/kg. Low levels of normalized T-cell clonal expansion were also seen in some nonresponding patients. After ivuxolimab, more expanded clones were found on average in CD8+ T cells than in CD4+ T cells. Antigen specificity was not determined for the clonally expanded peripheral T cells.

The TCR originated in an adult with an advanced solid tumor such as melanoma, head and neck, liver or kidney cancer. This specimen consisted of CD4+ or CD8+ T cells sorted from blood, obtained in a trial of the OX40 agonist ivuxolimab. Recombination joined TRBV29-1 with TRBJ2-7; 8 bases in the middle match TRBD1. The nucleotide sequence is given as TGCAGCGTTGTATCGAGACAGGGGACCTACGAGCAGTACTTC. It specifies CSVVSRQGTYEQYF.